A selection of T cell receptor beta chains follows, all from one sample in a study of T cells in narcolepsy. Method: immunoSEQ multiplex PCR; TCRdb's copy keeps in-frame clones and lacks some. The table records 27,000 or so clones, 75% to 85% of them present only once. The specimen was CD45RA- memory CD4+ T cells from PBMCs. The receptor source for this set is a human donor with narcolepsy. Each CDR3 is given with its conserved first and last residue. D genes are given only for firm matches. The size entry is marked missing in some rows and otherwise reads once, few, many or a size class.

d_call | j_call | cdr3_length | clone_size | v_call | cdr3_aa | cdr3_nt
- | TRBJ2-7 | 13 | - | TRBV19 | CASSQWGSYEQYF | TGTGCCAGTAGTCAGTGGGGGTCCTACGAGCAGTACTTC
- | TRBJ2-1 | 12 | - | TRBV28 | CATSDNWNEQFF | TGTGCCACCTCGGACAACTGGAATGAGCAGTTCTTC
- | TRBJ2-7 | 14 | - | TRBV5-1 | CASSLEVSTYEQYF | TGCGCCAGCAGCTTGGAGGTGTCCACCTACGAGCAGTACTTC
- | TRBJ2-4 | 15 | - | TRBV6-5 | CASNVLLLAKNIQYF | TGTGCCAGCAATGTATTGCTTTTGGCCAAAAACATTCAGTACTTC
- | TRBJ1-3 | 13 | once | TRBV6-1 | CASPQTGGNTIYF | TGTGCCAGCCCCCAGACAGGCGGAAACACCATATATTTT
- | TRBJ1-1 | 13 | - | TRBV5-5 | CASSLEGHTEAFF | TGTGCCAGCAGCTTGGAGGGTCACACTGAAGCTTTCTTT
- | TRBJ1-2 | 10 | once | TRBV6-5 | CASSLGGYTF | TGTGCCAGCAGTCTTGGGGGCTACACCTTC
- | TRBJ1-5 | 15 | once | TRBV2 | CASSEEGDSNQPQHF | TGTGCCAGCAGTGAAGAAGGGGATAGCAATCAGCCCCAGCATTTT
TRBD1 | TRBJ1-2 | 13 | - | TRBV6-1 | CASRLTGDYGYTF | TGTGCCAGCAGGTTAACAGGGGACTATGGCTACACCTTC
- | TRBJ1-1 | 14 | - | TRBV7-8 | CASSLIEGNTEAFF | TGTGCCAGCAGCTTAATTGAGGGGAACACTGAAGCTTTCTTT
TRBD2 | TRBJ2-1 | 14 | - | TRBV5-4 | CASSLMRGGNEQFF | TGTGCCAGCAGCTTGATGCGGGGGGGCAATGAGCAGTTCTTC
TRBD2 | TRBJ2-5 | 16 | - | TRBV4-2 | CASSRERGPPQETQYF | TGTGCCAGCAGCCGGGAGCGGGGGCCTCCCCAAGAGACCCAGTACTTC
- | TRBJ2-7 | 15 | - | TRBV9 | CASSVGEQGVWEQYF | TGTGCCAGCAGCGTGGGCGAACAGGGAGTTTGGGAGCAGTACTTC
TRBD1 | TRBJ1-1 | 15 | - | TRBV15 | CATSEHRGVLAEAFF | TGTGCCACCAGCGAACACAGGGGGGTCCTCGCTGAAGCTTTCTTT
TRBD2 | TRBJ2-5 | 16 | - | TRBV19 | CASSKWTSGGGETQYF | TGTGCCAGTAGTAAATGGACTAGCGGGGGGGGTGAGACCCAGTACTTC
- | TRBJ2-2 | 16 | - | TRBV27 | CASSLAGNINTGELFF | TGTGCCAGCAGTTTAGCGGGGAATATTAACACCGGGGAGCTGTTTTTT
- | TRBJ1-1 | 16 | - | TRBV7-2 | CASSYASGLSDPEAFF | TGTGCCAGCAGCTACGCCTCGGGGCTTAGTGACCCTGAAGCTTTCTTT
- | TRBJ2-7 | 11 | - | TRBV6-5 | CASSNRAEQYF | TGTGCCAGCAGCAACAGGGCCGAGCAGTACTTC
- | TRBJ2-2 | 14 | - | TRBV5-6 | CASTHGRVTGELFF | TGTGCCAGCACTCATGGCCGAGTCACCGGGGAGCTGTTTTTT
- | TRBJ2-3 | 14 | - | TRBV5-1 | CASSFGPQKDTQYF | TGCGCCAGCAGCTTTGGACCCCAGAAAGATACGCAGTATTTT
- | TRBJ1-2 | 14 | - | TRBV19 | CASIAGGLDYGYTF | TGTGCCAGTATCGCCGGGGGTTTGGACTATGGCTACACCTTC
- | TRBJ2-1 | 17 | few | TRBV5-8 | CASSLLGGRPKNNEQFF | TGTGCCAGCAGCCTTCTAGGTGGGAGGCCCAAAAACAATGAGCAGTTCTTC
- | TRBJ1-2 | 17 | - | TRBV5-4 | CASSLDSPAGSVYGYTF | TGTGCCAGCAGCTTGGATTCCCCGGCAGGGTCGGTCTATGGCTACACCTTC
- | TRBJ2-7 | 15 | - | TRBV9 | CASSVVADGTYEQYF | TGTGCCAGCAGCGTAGTGGCGGATGGAACCTACGAGCAGTACTTC
- | TRBJ1-2 | 12 | - | TRBV25-1 | CASSESGRGYTF | TGTGCCAGCAGTGAATCAGGACGTGGCTACACCTTC
TRBD2 | TRBJ2-3 | 16 | - | TRBV11-1 | CASSFLTSGGTDTQYF | TGTGCCAGCAGCTTCCTGACTAGCGGGGGCACAGATACGCAGTATTTT
TRBD2 | TRBJ2-1 | 15 | - | TRBV7-2 | CASGTSGSSYNEQFF | TGTGCCAGCGGGACTAGCGGGAGTAGCTACAATGAGCAGTTCTTC
- | TRBJ1-3 | 14 | - | TRBV9 | CASSAGTAENTIYF | TGTGCCAGCAGCGCCGGGACGGCGGAAAACACCATATATTTT
TRBD1 | TRBJ1-2 | 16 | - | TRBV5-1 | CASSLRTGGGNYGYTF | TGCGCCAGCAGCCTAAGGACAGGAGGAGGAAACTATGGCTACACCTTC
- | TRBJ2-6 | 21 | few | TRBV5-1 | CASSLVRFGAGENSGANVLTF | TGCGCCAGCAGCTTGGTTAGGTTTGGAGCAGGGGAAAACTCTGGGGCCAACGTCCTGACTTTC
- | TRBJ1-2 | 15 | once | TRBV2 | CASSEGTPYAYGYTF | TGTGCCAGCAGTGAGGGTACCCCCTACGCGTATGGCTACACCTTC
TRBD1 | TRBJ2-7 | 15 | - | TRBV4-1 | CASSQAPTGLYEQYF | TGCGCCAGCAGCCAAGCTCCGACAGGGCTCTACGAGCAGTACTTC
- | TRBJ1-4 | 14 | few | TRBV28 | CASRIFGTGRKLFF | TGTGCCAGCAGGATTTTTGGGACTGGCAGAAAACTGTTTTTT
- | TRBJ1-5 | 14 | - | TRBV30 | CAWSPRVGNQPQHF | TGTGCCTGGAGTCCCAGGGTGGGCAATCAGCCCCAGCATTTT
TRBD1 | TRBJ1-1 | 13 | medium-sized | TRBV7-2 | CASSLAGRGKAFF | TGTGCCAGCAGCTTAGCCGGCAGGGGGAAAGCTTTCTTT
TRBD2 | TRBJ2-7 | 14 | few | TRBV6-5 | CASSHSGGGYEQYF | TGTGCCAGCAGCCACAGTGGGGGAGGGTACGAGCAGTACTTC
TRBD1 | TRBJ1-4 | 14 | - | TRBV5-1 | CASSRQGQGEKLFF | TGCGCCAGCAGTCGACAGGGGCAGGGTGAAAAACTGTTTTTT
TRBD2 | TRBJ2-2 | 15 | once | TRBV6-1 | CASSAQRGGSGELFF | TGTGCCAGCAGTGCCCAGCGGGGGGGAAGCGGGGAGCTGTTTTTT
- | TRBJ2-7 | 14 | - | TRBV5-1 | CASSLGMLDSEQYF | TGCGCCAGCAGCCTCGGGATGTTGGACAGCGAGCAGTACTTC
- | TRBJ2-5 | 13 | - | TRBV28 | CASSFNFQETQYF | TGTGCCAGCAGTTTTAATTTCCAAGAGACCCAGTACTTC
TRBD1 | TRBJ1-2 | 16 | - | TRBV2 | CASSEEGTGEVYGYTF | TGTGCCAGCAGTGAGGAGGGGACAGGGGAGGTCTATGGCTACACCTTC
- | TRBJ2-1 | 15 | - | TRBV11-2 | CASSLAGGNYGEQFF | TGTGCCAGCAGCTTAGCTGGGGGAAATTACGGTGAGCAGTTCTTC
- | TRBJ2-3 | 12 | - | TRBV9 | CASSVGIDTQYF | TGTGCCAGCAGCGTAGGTATAGATACGCAGTATTTT
- | TRBJ1-2 | 13 | - | TRBV18 | CASSEDGSYGYTF | TGTGCCAGCTCAGAGGACGGATCCTATGGCTACACCTTC
- | TRBJ2-7 | 14 | - | TRBV6-5 | CASSVLRVRNEQYF | TGTGCCAGCAGTGTGCTGAGGGTCCGGAACGAGCAGTACTTC
- | TRBJ2-7 | 13 | once | TRBV29-1 | CSVRFPGSYEQYF | TGCAGCGTTCGTTTCCCGGGTTCCTACGAGCAGTACTTC
- | TRBJ1-1 | 13 | - | TRBV18 | CASSPDLGGEAFF | TGTGCCAGCTCACCGGACCTCGGAGGTGAAGCTTTCTTT
- | TRBJ2-3 | 13 | once | TRBV5-1 | CASSFRDTDTQYF | TGCGCCAGCAGCTTCAGGGACACAGATACGCAGTATTTT
- | TRBJ2-7 | 14 | - | TRBV5-1 | CASSRGRASYEQYF | TGCGCCAGCAGCCGGGGTCGGGCTTCCTACGAGCAGTACTTC
TRBD1 | TRBJ1-5 | 12 | - | TRBV6-1 | CASSETGVTQHF | TGTGCCAGCAGTGAAACAGGGGTGACCCAGCATTTT
- | TRBJ2-7 | 14 | once | TRBV5-1 | CASSLAQIGIEQYF | TGCGCCAGCAGCTTGGCCCAGATAGGGATCGAGCAGTACTTC
- | TRBJ1-2 | 13 | - | TRBV4-1 | CASSQDLGLGYTF | TGCGCCAGCAGCCAAGATCTGGGGCTTGGCTACACCTTC
- | TRBJ2-2 | 12 | once | TRBV28 | CASTYGTGELFF | TGTGCCAGCACTTACGGGACGGGGGAGCTGTTTTTT
TRBD2 | TRBJ2-7 | 15 | - | TRBV7-8 | CASSLGGAGYLGLYF | TGTGCCAGCAGCTTAGGGGGAGCGGGGTACCTCGGTCTGTACTTC
- | TRBJ2-7 | 14 | - | TRBV29-1 | CSATSDLTSYEQYF | TGCAGCGCTACATCGGACCTCACCTCCTACGAGCAGTACTTC
TRBD1 | TRBJ1-2 | 15 | - | TRBV11-1 | CASSKWTGTIGGYTF | TGTGCCAGCAGCAAATGGACAGGGACGATTGGTGGCTACACCTTC
- | TRBJ2-1 | 16 | - | TRBV7-3 | CASSSWTLSSYNEQFF | TGTGCCAGCAGCTCCTGGACACTGAGCTCCTACAATGAGCAGTTCTTC
- | TRBJ2-5 | 13 | - | TRBV30 | CAWSPRAVETQYF | TGTGCCTGGAGCCCAAGGGCAGTCGAGACCCAGTACTTC
TRBD1 | TRBJ2-2 | 15 | - | TRBV27 | CASSRGTGVTGELFF | TGTGCCAGCAGCCGAGGGACAGGGGTTACCGGGGAGCTGTTTTTT